The 21 T cell receptor beta chains below all came from one sample that was sequenced in a study of CD8+CD57+ T cells in acquired aplastic anemia. The template for TCR beta VDJ and CDR3 sequence profiling was genomic DNA. TCRdb reprocessed the reads with MiXCR, giving one entry per CDR3 protein. The top ten hold 80% to 90% of the sample, which has fewer than 85,000 distinct CDR3 sequences, 55% to 75% seen once. Previously, flow cytometry had revealed CD8+CD57+ cell expansion in the patients chosen for sequencing. Sequenced sample: sorted CD4+, CD8+, or CD8+CD57+ T cells (not recorded which) from PBMCs. These receptors were obtained from a human donor with aplastic anemia.

The sample holds a few counts of this clonotype. The rearrangement joins TRBV7-9 to TRBJ1-1; 7 nucleotides line up with TRBD1. Germline assignment: CDR1 SEHNR and CDR2 FQNEAQ (reference sequence). The CDR3 has 11 residues. The V and J ends lost 6 bases and 11 bases, in that order; junction bases with no gene match: 6. CDR3 DNA: TGTGCCAGCAGTGTGACAGGGAATGCTTTCTTT. Its protein product is CASSVTGNAFF.

Ten or more counts support this clonotype. This chain joins TRBV9 and TRBJ1-1, with D possibly being TRBD1 (5 bases). The V gene's germline CDR1 is SGDLS and CDR2 YYNGEE. The CDR3 totals 14 residues. Trimming pared 2 bases from V and 1 base from J, leaving 9 bases between. CDR3 nucleotides: TGTGCCAGCAGCGTGGGACTTTCGAACACTGAAGCTTTCTTT. Translated: CASSVGLSNTEAFF.

This clonotype was seen a handful of times. The V gene is TRBV7-6, the J gene TRBJ2-1, with no clear D. Germline lookup yields CDR1 SGHVS and CDR2 FNYEAQ. The V and J ends lost 5 bases and 4 bases respectively, with 9 bases between them. This CDR3 has 13 residues. CDR3 coding DNA: TGTGCCAGCAGCGCACGTGATTACAATGAGCAGTTCTTC. Translating gives CASSARDYNEQFF.

Worth noting for this clonotype: This CDR3 is missing its conserved last phenylalanine or tryptophan, likely due to a read error. The rearrangement uses TRBV19 and TRBJ1-5; D is uncertain. V was clipped by 5 bases and J by 7 bases, with 6 bases between them. The CDR3 runs 11 residues. In germline, CDR1 is LNHDA, CDR2 SQIVND (reference sequence). CDR3 residues: CASSAGQPQHS. The CDR3 DNA reads as TGTGCCAGTAGTGCCGGACAGCCCCAGCATTCT.

The V and J genes are TRBV5-1 and TRBJ2-3, with D tentatively TRBD2 (5 bases). The CDR3 is 15 residues long. The V gene lost 1 base and the J gene lost 1 base, with 10 bases spanning the gap. In germline, CDR1 is SGHRS, CDR2 YFSETQ. The CDR3 nucleotides are TGCGCCAGCAGCTTGAGAGGGATTGGCACAGATACGCAGTATTTT. Protein sequence: CASSLRGIGTDTQYF.

This clonotype was seen more than once but under ten times. The chain is built from TRBV7-9 and TRBJ2-7; D gene unclear. There are 14 residues in the CDR3. Germline V gene lookup returns CDR1 SEHNR and CDR2 FQNEAQ (reference sequence). V was trimmed by 3 bases and J by 2 bases, leaving 11 bases between them. As DNA, the CDR3 is TGTGCCAGCAGCTTCTTTGAGGAAACCTACGAGCAGTACTTC. Translated: CASSFFEETYEQYF.

The V and J genes are TRBV7-8 and TRBJ2-5; TRBD2 matches at 11 bases. The V gene's germline CDR1 is SGHVS and CDR2 FQNEAQ. This CDR3 region has 18 residues. With V trimmed by 5 bases and J by 1 base, 12 bases remained unmatched. In nucleotides, the CDR3 is TGTGCCAGCAGCCATGCGCTGGGACTAGCGGCTTTCCAAGAGACCCAGTACTTC. The encoded protein is CASSHALGLAAFQETQYF. Full variable domain (rest looked up from reference TRBV7-8 and TRBJ2-5): GAGVSQSPRYKVAKRGQDVALRCDPISGHVSLFWYQQALGQGPEFLTYFQNEAQLDKSGLPSDRFFAERPEGSVSTLKIQRTQQEDSAVYLCASSHALGLAAFQETQYFGPGTRLLVL.

This clonotype showed up many times. V gene TRBV19 combines with J gene TRBJ2-1, with TRBD2 identical over 9 bases. This CDR3 contains 16 residues. CDR1 is LNHDA, CDR2 SQIVND, per germline (reference sequence). V trimming: 5 bases; J trimming: 3 bases; junction bases outside the gene matches: 8. CDR3 in DNA: TGTGCCAGTAGTGCCGTCTCTAGCGGGAACTACAATGAGCAGTTCTTC. Translating gives CASSAVSSGNYNEQFF. Filled out from reference TRBV19 and TRBJ2-1, the complete variable domain reads DGGITQSPKYLFRKEGQNVTLSCEQNLNHDAMYWYRQDPGQGLRLIYYSQIVNDFQKGDIAEGYSVSREKKESFPLTVTSAQKNPTAFYLCASSAVSSGNYNEQFFGPGTRLTVL.

The V gene is TRBV7-7, the J gene TRBJ2-5, with 11 bases matching TRBD2. Germline-derived CDR1 and CDR2 are SSHAT and FNYEAQ (reference sequence). CDR3 length equals 16 residues. V trimming: 3 bases; J trimming: 2 bases; junction bases outside the gene matches: 5. The CDR3 DNA follows: TGTGCCAGCAGCTTCGGACTAGCGGGCGCGCAAGAGACCCAGTACTTC. Its protein is CASSFGLAGAQETQYF.

The V call is TRBV20-1, the J call TRBJ2-5; D gene uncertain. Per germline, CDR1 DFQATT and CDR2 SNEGSKA (reference sequence). The ends were cut back, 3 bases at V and 1 base at J, with 6 bases in the middle. The CDR3 loop spans 12 amino acids. The DNA of the CDR3 is TGCAGTGCTAGCGGGCCCCAAGAGACCCAGTACTTC. Translation gives CSASGPQETQYF.

The gene calls are TRBV20-1 and TRBJ2-5, with a possible D match to TRBD2 (5 bases). Deletions cut 6 bases from V and 1 base from J, with 9 bases between. Germline loops: CDR1 DFQATT, CDR2 SNEGSKA (reference sequence). CDR3 length: 12 amino acids. The CDR3 region has the DNA TGCAGTGCCGGCGGACTCCAAGAGACCCAGTACTTC. This codes for CSAGGLQETQYF.

The chain recombines TRBV2 with TRBJ2-5; possibly TRBD2 for D (6 bases). Between the trimmed V and J ends, which lost 6 bases and 7 bases, there was a span of 9 bases. The CDR3 consists of 11 residues. Germline-derived CDR1 and CDR2 are SNHLY and FYNNEI. The CDR3 nucleotides are TGTGCCAGCAGGGGGCGGGGGACCCAGTACTTC. It translates to CASRGRGTQYF.

V usage is TRBV15 and J usage is TRBJ2-7; tentative D call: TRBD1 (6 bases). Germline CDR1 LNHNV, CDR2 YYDKDF (reference sequence). The CDR3 is 13 amino acids. With 4 bases removed from V and 3 bases from J, the gap between germline ends came to 10 bases. CDR3 sequence (DNA): TGTGCCACCAGCAATGACAGGAGCTACGAGCAGTACTTC. This encodes CATSNDRSYEQYF.

V is TRBV7-8 and J is TRBJ1-2, with 12 bases lining up with TRBD1. Germline-derived CDR1 and CDR2 are SGHVS and FQNEAQ. The V segment lost 1 base and the J segment 7 bases; nucleotides outside the gene matches: 7. The CDR3 is made up of 16 amino acids. CDR3 loop: CASSLGLGQGASGYTF. CDR3 DNA sequence: TGTGCCAGCAGCTTAGGATTGGGACAGGGGGCCTCTGGCTACACCTTC. Variable domain in full (rest from reference TRBV7-8 and TRBJ1-2): GAGVSQSPRYKVAKRGQDVALRCDPISGHVSLFWYQQALGQGPEFLTYFQNEAQLDKSGLPSDRFFAERPEGSVSTLKIQRTQQEDSAVYLCASSLGLGQGASGYTFGSGTRLTVV.

The rearrangement joins TRBV15 to TRBJ1-3; tentative D call: TRBD1 (5 bases). Germline V gene lookup returns CDR1 LNHNV and CDR2 YYDKDF (reference sequence). This CDR3 has 15 residues. V lost 0 bases to trimming and J lost 4 bases, with 10 bases between them. The CDR3 protein is CATSREPGDGNTIYF. DNA of the CDR3: TGTGCCACCAGCAGAGAACCCGGGGACGGAAACACCATATATTTT.

The genes are TRBV2 and TRBJ1-1, with D tentatively TRBD1 (6 bases). Germline V lookup: CDR1 SNHLY, CDR2 FYNNEI. The V end lost 4 bases, the J end lost 3 bases, and 15 bases lay between the germline ends. CDR3 length: 15 residues. The CDR3 region has the DNA TGTGCCAGCAGTGCGAACTCAGGGGTCTACACTGAAGCTTTCTTT. It translates to CASSANSGVYTEAFF.

The chain employs TRBV2 and TRBJ1-2; possibly TRBD1 for D (6 bases). There are 12 residues in the CDR3. Germline CDR1 SNHLY, CDR2 FYNNEI. Between the trimmed V and J ends, which lost 4 bases and 3 bases, there was a span of 6 bases. The CDR3 DNA is TGTGCCAGCAGTGGGACAGACTATGGCTACACCTTC. It translates to CASSGTDYGYTF.

This clonotype was seen ten or more times. This chain connects TRBV19 to TRBJ2-7; D possibly corresponds to TRBD2 (6 bases). V was pared by 4 bases and J by 2 bases, with 15 bases between. The CDR3 sequence is 15 residues long. The germline CDR1 and CDR2 sequences are LNHDA and SQIVND (reference sequence). CDR3 loop: CASSSSLANTYEQYF. CDR3 nucleotide sequence: TGTGCCAGTAGTAGCTCTCTAGCGAATACCTACGAGCAGTACTTC.

This clonotype turned up a few times. The junction does not match germline at one end; this may be a read error. This chain links TRBV2 with TRBJ2-1, with 7 bases that match TRBD2. Per germline, CDR1 SNHLY and CDR2 FYNNEI. The CDR3 runs to 12 residues. This CDR3 reads CASSEGLGRGVF. The CDR3, as DNA: TGTGCCAGCAGTGAAGGCCTGGGACGGGGGGTCTTC.

This clonotype was detected once. Compared with germline, one end of the junction differs, possibly owing to a read error. The chain has TRBV12-3 or TRBV12-4 and TRBJ2-2; 7 bases are a match to TRBD1. This CDR3 is built from 16 residues. CDR3: CASSLVQGLRTGELFF. In DNA form, the CDR3 reads TGTGCCAGCAGCTTAGTACAGGGGCTGAGGACCGGGGAGCTGTTTTTT.

This clonotype was counted a few times. The genes are TRBV29-1 and TRBJ1-2; the D is unclear. This CDR3 spans 10 amino acids. Germline V lookup: CDR1 SQVTM, CDR2 ANQGSEA. With 4 bases removed from V and 5 bases from J, the gap between germline ends came to 5 bases. In nucleotides, the CDR3 is TGCAGCGTTGGGGAGTATGGCTACACCTTC. As protein: CSVGEYGYTF.